The entry below gives a single TCR beta chain sequence along with its context. The antigen remains unidentified. This entry belongs to a study of cytomegalovirus exposure and HLA in healthy donors. General study points: Presence/absence analyses assumed roughly uniform sequencing depth across donors.

The PCR was carried out with 60 Vbeta primers and 13 Jbeta primers. Sequenced by immunoSEQ multiplex PCR; TCRdb stores in-frame clones only, minus some. The table records tens of thousands of clones, around 10% of them present only once. The germline V gene has CDR1 MNHNY and CDR2 SVGAGI (reference sequence). CDR3 length equals 16 residues. V shed 6 bases and J 3 bases; nucleotides not matched to a gene: 10. The specimen sequenced was PBMCs. The V gene is TRBV6-6, the J gene TRBJ1-5; 8 bases are shared with TRBD1. The clonotype originates from a man aged 60 to 75 in good health and CMV-seropositive. This chain's CDR3 is CASSPSDRGLNQPQHF. As DNA, the CDR3 is TGTGCCAGCAGCCCCTCCGACAGGGGCCTCAATCAGCCCCAGCATTTT.